Sequencing of this TCR beta chain was carried out in a study of identical twins. General observations from the study: Researchers caution that invariant MAIT and iNKT cells could partly confound zero-insertion analyses. Shared out-of-frame alpha sequences (those common to twins) showed excess low generation probability.

The table lists this clonotype with many counts. The antigen is unknown. TCRdb re-called the 5' RACE reads through MiXCR, storing one row per CDR3 protein. The sample includes fewer than 250,000 distinct CDR3 sequences, 5.5% to 7% of them seen just once. The CDR3 has 16 amino acids. The J segment lost 5 bases and the V segment lost 5 bases, leaving 10 bases of the junction unmatched. This sample was shared with a second study, whose subject was yellow fever vaccine responses in identical twins. As that study records: In identical twins, vaccine T cell responses appeared partly shared and partly individual.

The chain is built from TRBV12-3 or TRBV12-4 and TRBJ2-5; 11 nucleotides match TRBD2. This clonotype originated in a woman aged 18-29 years in good health. The sequencing input was memory (CD45RO+) T cells sorted from blood. CDR3 nucleotides: TGTGCCAGCAGTGCACCCGGGACTAGCGGTGGGGAGACCCAGTACTTC. It encodes CASSAPGTSGGETQYF.